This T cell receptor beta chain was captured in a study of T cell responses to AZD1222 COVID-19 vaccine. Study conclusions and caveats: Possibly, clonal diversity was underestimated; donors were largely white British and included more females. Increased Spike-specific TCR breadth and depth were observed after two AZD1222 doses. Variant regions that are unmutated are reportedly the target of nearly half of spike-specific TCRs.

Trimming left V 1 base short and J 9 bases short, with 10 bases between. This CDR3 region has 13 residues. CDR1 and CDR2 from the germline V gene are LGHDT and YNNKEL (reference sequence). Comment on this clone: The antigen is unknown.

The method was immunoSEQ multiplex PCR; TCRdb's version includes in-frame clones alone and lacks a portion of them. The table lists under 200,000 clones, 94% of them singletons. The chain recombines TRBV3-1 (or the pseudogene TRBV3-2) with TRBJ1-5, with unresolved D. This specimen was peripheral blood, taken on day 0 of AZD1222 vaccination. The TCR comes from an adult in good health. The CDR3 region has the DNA TGTGCCAGCAGCCAAGGGGTGCAGCGGCCCCAGCATTTT. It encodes CASSQGVQRPQHF.